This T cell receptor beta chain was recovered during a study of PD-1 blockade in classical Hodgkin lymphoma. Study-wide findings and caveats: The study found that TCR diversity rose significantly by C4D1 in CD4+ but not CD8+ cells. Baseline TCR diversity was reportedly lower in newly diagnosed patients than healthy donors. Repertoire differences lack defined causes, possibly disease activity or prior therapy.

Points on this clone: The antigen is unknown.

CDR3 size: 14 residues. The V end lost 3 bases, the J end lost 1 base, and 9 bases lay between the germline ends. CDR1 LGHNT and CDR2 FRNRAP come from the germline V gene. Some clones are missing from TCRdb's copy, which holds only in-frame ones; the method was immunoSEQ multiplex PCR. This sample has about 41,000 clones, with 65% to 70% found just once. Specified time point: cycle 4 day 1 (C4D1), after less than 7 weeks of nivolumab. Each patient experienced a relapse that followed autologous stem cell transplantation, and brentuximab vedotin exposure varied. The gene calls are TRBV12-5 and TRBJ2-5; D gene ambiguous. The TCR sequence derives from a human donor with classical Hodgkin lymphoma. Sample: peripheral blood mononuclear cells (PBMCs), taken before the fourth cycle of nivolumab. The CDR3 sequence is CASGFDLLQETQYF. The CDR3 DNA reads TGTGCTAGTGGTTTTGACCTACTCCAAGAGACCCAGTACTTC.